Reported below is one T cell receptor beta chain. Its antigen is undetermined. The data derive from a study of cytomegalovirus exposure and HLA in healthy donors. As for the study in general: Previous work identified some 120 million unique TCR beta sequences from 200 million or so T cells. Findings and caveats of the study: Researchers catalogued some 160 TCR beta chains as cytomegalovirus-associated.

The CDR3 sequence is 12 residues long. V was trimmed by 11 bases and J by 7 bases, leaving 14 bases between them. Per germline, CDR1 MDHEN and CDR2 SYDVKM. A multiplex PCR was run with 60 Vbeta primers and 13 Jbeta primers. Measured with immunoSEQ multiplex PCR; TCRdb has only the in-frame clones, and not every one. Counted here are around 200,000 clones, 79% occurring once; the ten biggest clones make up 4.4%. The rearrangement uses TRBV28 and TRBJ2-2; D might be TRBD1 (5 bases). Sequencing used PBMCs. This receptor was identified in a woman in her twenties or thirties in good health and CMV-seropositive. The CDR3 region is CAGQGTGGELFF. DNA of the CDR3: TGTGCCGGCCAGGGAACCGGCGGGGAGCTGTTTTTT.